This record looks at one T cell receptor beta chain sequence and its context. Antigen specificity is unknown. CDR1 and CDR2 from the germline V gene are SQVTM and ANQGSEA. The germline V and J ends were trimmed by 4 bases and 7 bases, with 11 bases remaining between them. This CDR3 has 11 amino acids. Libraries were prepared by immunoSEQ multiplex PCR; TCRdb keeps only in-frame clonotypes and omits some of them. The table records about 470,000 clones, roughly 80% of them present only once. These data come from a study of shared clonotypes between healthy human individuals. Study conclusions and caveats: There were few donors, and this limited the genetic and exposure-history diversity represented.

HIV-negative, healthy adults without recent acute infections or vaccinations were the donors. It was about 82 million PBMCs that unsorted samples used for genomic DNA. This clonotype was sampled from a middle-aged woman in good health. Some clones in this sample may be carry-over from other donors' samples. The genes are TRBV29-1 and TRBJ2-7; D gene uncertain. The sequenced material came from PBMCs. The CDR3 sequence is CSVVQGAEQYF. The CDR3 DNA reads TGCAGCGTTGTACAAGGAGCGGAGCAGTACTTC.